The following is a T cell receptor beta chain sequence with its context. Per the study methods: Estimation of nucleated cell counts relied on the amplification of reference gene primers. The repertoire was sequenced with immunoSEQ multiplex PCR; TCRdb's copy has only in-frame clones and lacks some. The V and J calls and the clone size are those of that table, but D and trimming were determined from the DNA. The data contain fewer than 200,000 clones, roughly 85% of them singletons. Ages ranged from about 18 to 89 years, with residence in fewer than 25 US areas. These data originate in a study of blood T cell repertoires in COVID-19. Study-level background: Spain, Italy and the United States supplied samples that represented acute and convalescent COVID-19.

V gave up 0 bases and J gave up 9 bases, with 12 bases separating them. The CDR3 is 15 amino acids. From germline, CDR1 is SNHLY and CDR2 FYNNEI. The chain has TRBV2 and TRBJ1-6; D is ambiguous. This sequence was found in a woman aged 45-65 years who had recovered from COVID-19. The sequenced sample consisted of PBMCs or T cells enriched from blood (not recorded which). The CDR3 loop is CASSEAQAIISPLHF. In DNA form, the CDR3 reads TGTGCCAGCAGTGAAGCGCAGGCAATAATTTCACCCCTCCACTTT.